At least ten counts were recorded for the clone carrying this TCR beta chain. The sample originates from a study of identical twins. TCRdb itself ran the 5' RACE reads through MiXCR, one entry per CDR3 protein. The data hold about 520,000 distinct CDR3 sequences, with roughly 21% observed a single time. This sample was shared with a second study, whose subject was T cells expressing NK-cell markers.

What was sequenced was CD4+ T cells sorted from blood. The clonotype comes from a woman between 18 and 29 years old in good health.

CDR3 sequence reads: CSVGGLAGRYYNEQFF. In DNA form, the CDR3 reads TGCAGCGTTGGGGGACTAGCGGGACGCTATTACAATGAGCAGTTCTTC. The rearrangement links TRBV29-1 to TRBJ2-1, with 13 bases identical to TRBD2. Germline-derived CDR1 and CDR2 are SQVTM and ANQGSEA. V dropped 4 bases and J dropped 4; count of bases not matched to a gene: 7. The CDR3 sequence is 16 residues long.